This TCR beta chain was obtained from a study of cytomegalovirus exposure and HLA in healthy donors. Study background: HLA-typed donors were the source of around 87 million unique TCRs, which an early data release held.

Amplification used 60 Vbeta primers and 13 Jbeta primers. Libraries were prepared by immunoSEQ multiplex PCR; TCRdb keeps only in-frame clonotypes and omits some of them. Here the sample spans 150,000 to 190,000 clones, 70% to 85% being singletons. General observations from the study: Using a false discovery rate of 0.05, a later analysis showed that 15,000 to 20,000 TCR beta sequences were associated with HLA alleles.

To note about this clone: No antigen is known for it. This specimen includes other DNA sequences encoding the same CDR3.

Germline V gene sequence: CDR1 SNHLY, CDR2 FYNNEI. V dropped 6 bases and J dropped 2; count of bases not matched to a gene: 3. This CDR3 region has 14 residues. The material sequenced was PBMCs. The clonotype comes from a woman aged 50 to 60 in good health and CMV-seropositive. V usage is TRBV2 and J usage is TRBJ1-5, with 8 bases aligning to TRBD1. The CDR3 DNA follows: TGTGCCAGCAGCGCGGACAGGGGCAATCAGCCCCAGCATTTT. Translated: CASSADRGNQPQHF. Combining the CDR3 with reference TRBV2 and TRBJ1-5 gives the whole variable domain EPEVTQTPSHQVTQMGQEVILRCVPISNHLYFYWYRQILGQKVEFLVSFYNNEISEKSEIFDDQFSVERPDGSNFTLKIRSTKLEDSAMYFCASSADRGNQPQHFGDGTRLSIL.